A selection of T cell receptor beta chains follows, all from one sample in a study of cytomegalovirus exposure and HLA in healthy donors. The method was immunoSEQ multiplex PCR; TCRdb's version includes in-frame clones alone and lacks a portion of them. The profile shows about 170,000 clones, 86% of them singletons. Material: PBMCs. The receptor set was obtained from a young man in good health and CMV-seropositive. The CDR3 runs from the conserved cysteine through the conserved F or W. The D gene is left open where the match is weak. Part of the rows lack a size; the others show once, few, many or a class for expanded clones.

V gene	CDR3 length	J gene	clone size	D gene	CDR3 DNA	CDR3 protein
TRBV7-8	14	TRBJ2-7	NA	TRBD1	TGTGCCAGCAGCTTAGAAGCGACAGGGGTCGAGCAGTACTTC	CASSLEATGVEQYF
TRBV4-3	14	TRBJ2-7	NA	TRBD2	TGCGCCAGCAGCCAAGATTCGACTAGCGGGGAGCAGTACTTC	CASSQDSTSGEQYF
TRBV18	15	TRBJ2-7	NA	NA	TGTGCCAGCTCACCGGACCGTGGGGGGTTCCACGAGCAGTACTTC	CASSPDRGGFHEQYF
TRBV11-3	12	TRBJ2-3	NA	TRBD2	TGTGCCAGCAGCTTATACGGGGGGAGAATGTATTTT	CASSLYGGRMYF
TRBV19	16	TRBJ2-2	NA	NA	TGTGCCAGTAGTATAAGAGGGCCCCCGAACACCGGGGAGCTGTTTTTT	CASSIRGPPNTGELFF
TRBV2	15	TRBJ1-5	NA	TRBD1	TGTGCCAGCTCCTATCTCGGCAGGGGGGATCAGCCCCAGCATTTT	CASSYLGRGDQPQHF
TRBV2	13	TRBJ2-2	NA	TRBD1	TGTGCCTTGACAGGGGGGGACACCGGGGAGCTGTTTTTT	CALTGGDTGELFF
TRBV7-6	15	TRBJ2-7	NA	NA	TGTGCCAGCAGCGCGAGAAGCGGCAGCCGCTACGAGCAGTACTTC	CASSARSGSRYEQYF
TRBV7-2	16	TRBJ1-1	NA	NA	TGTGCCAGCAGCTCAACCGCTCGGACTGGGAACACTGAAGCTTTCTTT	CASSSTARTGNTEAFF
TRBV9	12	TRBJ2-3	NA	NA	TGTGCCAGCAGCGCGGGGTCCGATACGCAGTATTTT	CASSAGSDTQYF
TRBV5-1	16	TRBJ2-5	NA	TRBD2	TGCGCCAGCAGCACCGGACTAGCGGGAGATTTTGAGACCCAGTACTTC	CASSTGLAGDFETQYF
TRBV7-9	19	TRBJ2-3	NA	TRBD2	TGTGCCAGCAGCTACCAAGGGAGGGGCCTACCCCGGGACACAGATACGCAGTATTTT	CASSYQGRGLPRDTDTQYF
TRBV6-4	13	TRBJ2-2	NA	NA	TGTGCCAGCAGGCAGACAGTCACCGGGGAGCTGTTTTTT	CASRQTVTGELFF
TRBV7-2	15	TRBJ2-1	NA	TRBD2	TGTGCCAGCAGCTTTAGCGGGTCCTCCTACAATGAGCAGTTCTTC	CASSFSGSSYNEQFF
TRBV27	13	TRBJ1-2	few	TRBD1	TGTGCCAGCCGCCCCCCGACAGGGCGAGGCTACACCTTC	CASRPPTGRGYTF
TRBV25-1	13	TRBJ2-7	NA	TRBD2	TGTGCCAGCAGAGCGGGAGCTAATTCTGAGCAGTACTTC	CASRAGANSEQYF
TRBV2	12	TRBJ2-7	few	NA	TGTGCCAGCGGAGGGGGCTGGTACGAGCAGTACTTC	CASGGGWYEQYF
TRBV25-1	16	TRBJ2-1	NA	NA	TGTGCCAGCACCACCCGGTGGGTCTTAGGGGTAAATGAGCAGTTCTTC	CASTTRWVLGVNEQFF
TRBV7-6	14	TRBJ1-3	NA	NA	TGTGCCAGCGGCACCGGGGGCTCTGGAAACACCATATATTTT	CASGTGGSGNTIYF
TRBV7-6	15	TRBJ2-7	few	TRBD2	TGTGCCAGCAGCTTAGTTAGCGGGAGGTCGGACGAGCAGTACTTC	CASSLVSGRSDEQYF
TRBV5-6	12	TRBJ2-7	NA	TRBD1	TGTGCCAGCAGCTCACAGGGGGGCGAGCAGTACTTC	CASSSQGGEQYF
TRBV7-3	12	TRBJ2-1	few	TRBD2	TGTGCCAGCAGCTTAGCTAGCGGGAAGCAGTTCTTC	CASSLASGKQFF
TRBV6-5	13	TRBJ2-7	NA	NA	TGTGCCAGCACCGACGGGAGTACCTACGAGCAGTACTTC	CASTDGSTYEQYF
TRBV5-4	15	TRBJ1-1	NA	NA	TGTGCCAGCAGCTTGAGGGGGGGATCGAACACTGAAGCTTTCTTT	CASSLRGGSNTEAFF
TRBV6-1	16	TRBJ2-6	NA	NA	TGTGCCAGCAGTGAAAGATCAGGCTCTGGGGCCAACGTCCTGACTTTC	CASSERSGSGANVLTF
TRBV19	14	TRBJ2-7	NA	TRBD1	TGTGCCAGTAGTCAACAGGGGGAGATTGGCGAGCAGTACTTC	CASSQQGEIGEQYF
TRBV7-2	15	TRBJ2-3	NA	NA	TGTGCCAGCAGCTTGGGAGTGTTGGCAGCAGATACGCAGTATTTT	CASSLGVLAADTQYF
TRBV25-1	16	TRBJ2-1	once	TRBD2	TGTGCCAGCAGTTCGACTAGCGGAGACTCCTACAATGAGCAGTTCTTC	CASSSTSGDSYNEQFF
TRBV15	15	TRBJ1-1	NA	TRBD1	TGTGCCACCAGCAGAAAGCAGGGGGCTGGCACTGAAGCTTTCTTT	CATSRKQGAGTEAFF
TRBV7-9	15	TRBJ2-1	NA	TRBD2	TGTGCCAGCAGCTTAACGACTAGCGGGTACAATGAGCAGTTCTTC	CASSLTTSGYNEQFF
TRBV13	12	TRBJ2-7	NA	NA	TGTGCCAGCAGCTCCCGGGCCTACGAGCAGTACTTC	CASSSRAYEQYF
TRBV7-2	16	TRBJ1-5	NA	TRBD1	TGTGCCAGCAGCTTCAGGGGGCCTGGGAGCAATCAGCCCCAGCATTTT	CASSFRGPGSNQPQHF
TRBV18	14	TRBJ2-1	NA	NA	TGTGCCAGCTCGGATCGGGACTCCTACAATGAGCAGTTCTTC	CASSDRDSYNEQFF
TRBV7-2	14	TRBJ2-7	NA	TRBD2	TGTGCCAGCAGCTTACTAGCGGGGAGCTACGAGCAGTACTTC	CASSLLAGSYEQYF
TRBV14	15	TRBJ2-7	NA	TRBD1	TGTGCCAGCAGCCATGCCGGGACAGTGGTTAACGAGCAGTACTTC	CASSHAGTVVNEQYF
TRBV29-1	14	TRBJ2-7	NA	TRBD1	TGCAGCGTTAGGGGGCGGTTGAGCTCCTACGAGCAGTACTTC	CSVRGRLSSYEQYF
TRBV7-6	16	TRBJ2-7	NA	TRBD1	TGTGCCAGCAGCTTAGCCCCCGGAGCAGGGGGCTACGAGCAGTACTTC	CASSLAPGAGGYEQYF
TRBV14	13	TRBJ1-3	NA	NA	TGTGCCAGCAGCCAAGGTGGCGGAAACACCATATATTTT	CASSQGGGNTIYF
TRBV30	12	TRBJ1-1	NA	NA	TGTGCCTGGAGTATAGAGGACACCGAAGCTTTCTTT	CAWSIEDTEAFF
TRBV4-1	17	TRBJ2-1	NA	TRBD2	TGCGCCAGCAGCCAAGGACTAGCGGGGGGGCCTTTAGGTGAGCAGTTCTTC	CASSQGLAGGPLGEQFF
TRBV15	13	TRBJ1-2	few	NA	TGTGCCACCAGTGGACGGGAGGGCTATGGCTACACCTTC	CATSGREGYGYTF
TRBV27	13	TRBJ2-7	NA	NA	TGTGCCAGCAGTCTCGGACAGCCCTACGAGCAGTACTTC	CASSLGQPYEQYF
TRBV10-3	16	TRBJ2-7	NA	NA	TGTGCCATCAGTACCCTACGAGACGGAGGGGCCTACGAGCAGTACTTC	CAISTLRDGGAYEQYF
TRBV30	12	TRBJ1-6	NA	NA	TGTGCCTTCACTGGCTCCAAAGGAGGCCTCCACTTT	CAFTGSKGGLHF
TRBV7-9	13	TRBJ1-1	NA	NA	TGTGCCAGCAGCGCCACAGAGAACACTGAAGCTTTCTTT	CASSATENTEAFF
TRBV28	16	TRBJ2-1	few	NA	TGTGCCAGCAGCCTGGCACAGGCAGGGGTGATCGATGAGCAGTTCTTC	CASSLAQAGVIDEQFF
TRBV6-6	16	TRBJ1-3	NA	NA	TGTGCCAGCAGTTACTCTCGGCCGGAGGTGGGAAACACCATATATTTT	CASSYSRPEVGNTIYF
TRBV19	14	TRBJ2-2	NA	NA	TGTGCCAGTAGTCCGACAGTGAACACCGGGGAGCTGTTTTTT	CASSPTVNTGELFF
TRBV29-1	13	TRBJ1-6	NA	TRBD1	TGCAGCATCCGGACAGGGAGTAATTCACCCCTCCACTTT	CSIRTGSNSPLHF
TRBV7-8	15	TRBJ2-1	NA	NA	TGTGCCAGCAGCCTTAGAGTTAGTTCCTACAATGAGCAGTTCTTC	CASSLRVSSYNEQFF
TRBV28	12	TRBJ1-2	NA	NA	TGTGCCAGCAGTCCCTCTAACTATGGCTACACCTTC	CASSPSNYGYTF
TRBV5-1	16	TRBJ1-4	NA	TRBD1	TGCGCCAGCAGCTTGAGCTCGACAGGGCGAGGTGAAAAACTGTTTTTT	CASSLSSTGRGEKLFF
TRBV6-5	13	TRBJ1-5	NA	NA	TGTGCCAGCAGTTACTCGGAGAATCAGCCCCAGCATTTT	CASSYSENQPQHF
TRBV11-1	11	TRBJ1-1	NA	NA	TGTGCCAGCAGTAAAGGGGCTGAAGCTTTCTTT	CASSKGAEAFF
TRBV14	16	TRBJ2-1	NA	TRBD2	TGTGCCAGCAGCCAGCTAACCAAGCGGGGGCACAATGAGCAGTTCTTC	CASSQLTKRGHNEQFF
TRBV27	15	TRBJ1-6	few	TRBD1	TGTGCCAGCAGGTCGGGACAGGGGTATAATTCACCCCTCCACTTT	CASRSGQGYNSPLHF
TRBV4-3	14	TRBJ1-4	NA	NA	TGCGCCAGCAGTCGGACTGCAACTAATGAAAAACTGTTTTTT	CASSRTATNEKLFF